This T cell receptor (beta chain) was obtained from a study of preoperative IRX-2 immunotherapy in early breast cancer. Assay: immunoSEQ multiplex PCR; the TCRdb copy retains only in-frame clones and omits some. The sample shows fewer than 30,000 clones, around 90% of them seen only once. Per germline, CDR1 WSHSY and CDR2 SAAADI. The CDR3 extends over 14 amino acids. Trimming removed 7 bases from V and 3 bases from J, with 13 bases in between. Treatment reported: preoperative locoregional IRX-2 cytokine immunotherapy. This phase Ib study tested locoregional IRX-2 cytokine immunotherapy given before surgery.

V gene TRBV10-2 combines with J gene TRBJ2-1; D may be TRBD1 (5 bases). This sequence originates from a human donor with breast cancer. Sample collection occurred from a patient treated with IRX-2 immunotherapy. The CDR3 nucleotides are TGCGCCAGCATGGGGCAGGATTTCTACAATGAGCAGTTCTTC. It is translated as CASMGQDFYNEQFF.